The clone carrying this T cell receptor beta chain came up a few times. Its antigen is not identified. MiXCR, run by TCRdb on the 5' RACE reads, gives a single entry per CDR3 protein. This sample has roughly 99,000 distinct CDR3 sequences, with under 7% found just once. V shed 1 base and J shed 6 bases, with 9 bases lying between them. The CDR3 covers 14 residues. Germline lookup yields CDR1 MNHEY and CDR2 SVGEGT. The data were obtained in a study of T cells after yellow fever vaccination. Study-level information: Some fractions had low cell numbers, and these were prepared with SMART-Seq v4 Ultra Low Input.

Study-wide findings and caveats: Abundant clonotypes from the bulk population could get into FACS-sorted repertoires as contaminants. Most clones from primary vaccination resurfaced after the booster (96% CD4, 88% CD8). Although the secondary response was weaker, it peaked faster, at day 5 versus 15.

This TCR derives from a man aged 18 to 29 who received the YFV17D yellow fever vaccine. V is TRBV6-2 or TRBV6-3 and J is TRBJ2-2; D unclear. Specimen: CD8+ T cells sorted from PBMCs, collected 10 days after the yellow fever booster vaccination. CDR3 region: CASSYFSQAGELFF. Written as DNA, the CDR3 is TGTGCCAGCAGTTACTTCAGTCAAGCCGGGGAGCTGTTTTTT.